This is a list of T cell receptor beta chains from one sample in a study of cytomegalovirus exposure and HLA in healthy donors. Method: immunoSEQ multiplex PCR; TCRdb's copy keeps in-frame clones and lacks some. The sample yields fewer than 120,000 clones, about 80% seen once. The sequenced material came from PBMCs. These TCRs come from a man aged 25-45 years in good health and CMV-seropositive. CDR3s include the opening cysteine and the closing phenylalanine or tryptophan. Each record gives: J gene, V gene, clone size, D gene, CDR3 DNA, CDR3 protein. D genes are given only for firm matches. Size tells how often a clone was seen (once, few, many) or the class of an expanded clone, and some rows leave it out.

J gene: TRBJ2-7
V gene: TRBV5-5
clone size: -
D gene: TRBD2
CDR3 DNA: TGTGCCAGCAGCCAAGGACTAGCGGTGTACGAGCAGTACTTC
CDR3 protein: CASSQGLAVYEQYF

J gene: TRBJ2-5
V gene: TRBV5-4
clone size: -
D gene: TRBD2
CDR3 DNA: TGTGCCAGCAGCTTGGTGGTAGCGGGCTCAGGTCGGGGGACCCAGTACTTC
CDR3 protein: CASSLVVAGSGRGTQYF

J gene: TRBJ2-2
V gene: TRBV27
clone size: -
D gene: TRBD1
CDR3 DNA: TGTGCCCCCAAGGGACAGGGTTCATCCGGGGAGCTGTTTTTT
CDR3 protein: CAPKGQGSSGELFF

J gene: TRBJ2-7
V gene: TRBV11-2
clone size: few
D gene: -
CDR3 DNA: TGTGCCAGCAGCTTTGGTCAGAACTACGAGCAGTACTTC
CDR3 protein: CASSFGQNYEQYF

J gene: TRBJ2-3
V gene: TRBV4-1
clone size: -
D gene: TRBD2
CDR3 DNA: TGCGCCAGCAGCCAAGTGGAACTAGCGCCCACCACAGATACGCAGTATTTT
CDR3 protein: CASSQVELAPTTDTQYF

J gene: TRBJ1-1
V gene: TRBV29-1
clone size: -
D gene: TRBD1
CDR3 DNA: TGCAGCGTTGAAGGGACAGGCATGAACACTGAAGCTTTCTTT
CDR3 protein: CSVEGTGMNTEAFF

J gene: TRBJ1-6
V gene: TRBV5-1
clone size: -
D gene: TRBD1
CDR3 DNA: TGCGCCAGCAGCTTGTCTTTACGGACAGGGGGCGCGCAGAATTCACCCCTCCACTTT
CDR3 protein: CASSLSLRTGGAQNSPLHF

J gene: TRBJ1-5
V gene: TRBV2
clone size: -
D gene: -
CDR3 DNA: TGTGCCAGCGGGAATCCTGCGACGGGAAGCAATCAGCCCCAGCATTTT
CDR3 protein: CASGNPATGSNQPQHF

J gene: TRBJ2-3
V gene: TRBV2
clone size: -
D gene: TRBD2
CDR3 DNA: TGTGCCAGCAGGCTCGGACTAGACCCTAGCACAGATACGCAGTATTTT
CDR3 protein: CASRLGLDPSTDTQYF

J gene: TRBJ2-2
V gene: TRBV19
clone size: -
D gene: TRBD2
CDR3 DNA: TGTGCCAGTAGTACCGGGACTAGTGCCGGGGAGCTGTTTTTT
CDR3 protein: CASSTGTSAGELFF

J gene: TRBJ1-5
V gene: TRBV19
clone size: -
D gene: TRBD1
CDR3 DNA: TGTGCCAGTACCCTCCCGACAGGGAATTTTGACAGTCAGCCCCAGCATTTT
CDR3 protein: CASTLPTGNFDSQPQHF

J gene: TRBJ2-1
V gene: TRBV12-5
clone size: -
D gene: TRBD1
CDR3 DNA: TGTGCTAGTGGCCGCACGGGACAGGGTGGTCATGAGCAGTTCTTC
CDR3 protein: CASGRTGQGGHEQFF

J gene: TRBJ1-1
V gene: TRBV27
clone size: few
D gene: -
CDR3 DNA: TGTGCCAGCAGCCTACAGGGGAACACTGAAGCTTTCTTT
CDR3 protein: CASSLQGNTEAFF

J gene: TRBJ1-5
V gene: TRBV6-6
clone size: -
D gene: TRBD1
CDR3 DNA: TGTGCCAGCAGTTTCGGGGACAGGAGTGGGCCCCAGCATTTT
CDR3 protein: CASSFGDRSGPQHF

J gene: TRBJ1-4
V gene: TRBV18
clone size: -
D gene: -
CDR3 DNA: TGTGCCAGCTCACTTACCCCACGGGCAACTAATGAAAAACTGTTTTTT
CDR3 protein: CASSLTPRATNEKLFF

J gene: TRBJ2-5
V gene: TRBV9
clone size: -
D gene: -
CDR3 DNA: TGTGCCAGCAGCGTAGGGGAGGGAAGGGGGGAGACCCAGTACTTC
CDR3 protein: CASSVGEGRGETQYF

J gene: TRBJ2-7
V gene: TRBV5-1
clone size: -
D gene: -
CDR3 DNA: TGCGCCAGCAGCTTATCAGGGGCCTACGAGCAGTACTTC
CDR3 protein: CASSLSGAYEQYF

J gene: TRBJ2-7
V gene: TRBV9
clone size: -
D gene: -
CDR3 DNA: TGTGCCAGCAGTAGTCTCAGGGATATAACGAGAGCACAGTACTTC
CDR3 protein: CASSSLRDITRAQYF

J gene: TRBJ1-6
V gene: TRBV4-2
clone size: -
D gene: TRBD1
CDR3 DNA: TGTGCCAGCAGCCACCGGACAGGGGAGGGTTCACCCCTCCACTTT
CDR3 protein: CASSHRTGEGSPLHF

J gene: TRBJ1-1
V gene: TRBV18
clone size: -
D gene: -
CDR3 DNA: TGTGCCAGCTCATACATGACTCAGGAGGCTACCGAAGCTTTCTTT
CDR3 protein: CASSYMTQEATEAFF

J gene: TRBJ1-1
V gene: TRBV10-3
clone size: few
D gene: -
CDR3 DNA: TGTGCCATCAGTGAGTCTGCAGATCTGAACACTGAAGCTTTCTTT
CDR3 protein: CAISESADLNTEAFF

J gene: TRBJ2-7
V gene: TRBV2
clone size: -
D gene: -
CDR3 DNA: TGTGCCAGCAACTTCGAGAGGGCCGGAGGGTACGAGCAGTACTTC
CDR3 protein: CASNFERAGGYEQYF

J gene: TRBJ1-4
V gene: TRBV7-9
clone size: -
D gene: -
CDR3 DNA: TGTGCCAGCAAATTTGAAACAGGGAAAACGAAGTGG
CDR3 protein: CASKFETGKTKW

J gene: TRBJ2-1
V gene: TRBV11-2
clone size: few
D gene: -
CDR3 DNA: TGTGCCAGCAGCTCATCCCCAGTCCCCAACAATGAGCAGTTCTTC
CDR3 protein: CASSSSPVPNNEQFF